This entry lists 15 T cell receptor beta chains sequenced from one sample in a study of response to subunit inactivated influenza vaccine. MiXCR, run by TCRdb on the RT-PCR reads, gives a single entry per CDR3 protein. There are fewer than 800,000 distinct CDR3 sequences in the sample; around 16% occur only once, and approximately 10% lies in the top ten. The starting material was PBMCs from blood, obtained roughly 13 days after vaccination. The source of these receptors is a man in his fifties or sixties who received an inactivated influenza vaccine.

This clonotype was observed a few times. This chain joins TRBV27 and TRBJ1-1; D is unclear. The V end was cut by 2 bases, the J end by 0 bases, with 7 bases between. Looked up from germline, CDR1 is MNHEY and CDR2 is SMNVEV (reference sequence). This CDR3 has 14 amino acids. The CDR3 loop reads CASSLRQMNTEAFF. The CDR3 region has the DNA TGTGCCAGCAGTTTACGTCAAATGAACACTGAAGCTTTCTTT.

This clonotype came up a few times. The CDR3 protein is CASSLTAGSETQYF. CDR3 bases: TGCGCCAGCAGCTTAACAGCGGGATCGGAGACCCAGTACTTC. The V and J genes are TRBV5-1 and TRBJ2-5; 7 bases are shared with TRBD2. The length of the CDR3 is 14 residues. The trim removed 2 bases at V and 5 bases at J, leaving 6 bases unmatched. CDR1 is SGHRS, CDR2 YFSETQ, per germline.

This clonotype was found a few times. The gene calls are TRBV20-1 and TRBJ2-3; D assignment may be TRBD1 or TRBD2 (5 bases each). V was pared by 0 bases and J by 2 bases, with 9 bases between. CDR3 length equals 14 residues. Per germline, CDR1 DFQATT and CDR2 SNEGSKA (reference sequence). CDR3 in amino acids: CSAREGVLTDTQYF. CDR3 bases: TGCAGTGCTAGAGAGGGGGTGCTCACAGATACGCAGTATTTT.

Concerning this clonotype: The junction does not match germline at one end; this may be a read error. The V gene is TRBV27, the J gene TRBJ2-1; D unclear. The CDR3 is 15 amino acids. From germline, CDR1 is MNHEY and CDR2 SMNVEV (reference sequence). CDR3 bases: TGTGCCAGCAGTTTATTTGGAGTTTCCTACAATGTGCAGTTCTTC. Its protein product is CASSLFGVSYNVQFF.

A few counts support this clonotype. This chain connects TRBV20-1 to TRBJ1-5, with 8 positions matching TRBD1. CDR3 length: 15 residues. CDR1 is DFQATT, CDR2 SNEGSKA, per germline (reference sequence). J gave up 0 bases and V 4 bases, and 5 bases lay outside the gene matches. CDR3 amino acids: CSANGQGYSNQPQHF. The CDR3, as DNA: TGCAGTGCTAACGGACAGGGCTATAGCAATCAGCCCCAGCATTTT.

The table lists this clonotype with a few counts. J is TRBJ2-2 and V is TRBV29-1; D is possibly TRBD1 (7 bases). Looked up from germline, CDR1 is SQVTM and CDR2 is ANQGSEA. The CDR3 runs to 14 residues. Trimming took 6 bases from V and 1 from J, leaving 12 bases between them. The CDR3 reads CSVRDSGNTGELFF. CDR3 sequence (DNA): TGCAGCGTGCGGGACAGCGGGAACACCGGGGAGCTGTTTTTT.

The chain combines TRBV6-1 with TRBJ2-1; the match to TRBD1 covers 10 bases. This CDR3 contains 15 residues. Germline V gives CDR1 MNHNS, CDR2 SASEGT. The junction had 5 bases not matched to a gene; V was cut back by 6 bases and J by 3 bases. The CDR3 spells CASSTGTGVYNEQFF. CDR3 DNA: TGTGCCAGCAGCACCGGGACAGGGGTCTACAATGAGCAGTTCTTC.

The table lists this clonotype with a few counts. The chain links TRBV12-3 or TRBV12-4 to TRBJ2-1; TRBD2 agrees at 11 bases. The CDR3 loop spans 16 amino acids. The trim removed 7 bases at V and 9 bases at J, leaving 14 bases unmatched. This CDR3 reads CASTETSGARGREQFF. CDR3 DNA: TGTGCCAGCACAGAGACTAGCGGGGCGCGAGGCCGTGAGCAGTTCTTC.

In DNA, the CDR3 is TGCAGTGCTAGGGTGCCCAGCACCTCCTACAATGAGCAGTTCTTC. Translating it yields CSARVPSTSYNEQFF. This chain joins TRBV20-1 and TRBJ2-1, with D unclear. CDR1 DFQATT and CDR2 SNEGSKA come from the germline V gene (reference sequence). The CDR3 has 15 amino acids. Trimming took off 3 bases at V and 0 bases at J, with 12 bases between the two ends.

The V and J genes are TRBV28 and TRBJ1-2, with 8 bases fitting TRBD1. The CDR3 runs to 19 residues. The ends lost 2 bases at V and 0 bases at J; junction bases unmatched: 14. The germline V gene has CDR1 MDHEN and CDR2 SYDVKM. The CDR3 is CASSLGYSDRGLANYGYTF. In DNA form, the CDR3 reads TGTGCCAGCAGTTTAGGGTACAGTGACAGGGGACTTGCTAACTATGGCTACACCTTC.

This chain connects TRBV25-1 to TRBJ1-2; D gene ambiguous. The V end was cut by 7 bases, the J end by 7 bases, with 16 bases between. The CDR3 covers 13 residues. Germline CDR1 is MGHDK and CDR2 is SYGVNS. For the CDR3, the DNA is TGTGCCAGCACCATTGGGGAAGGGCTTGGCTACACCTTC. Translated: CASTIGEGLGYTF.

The CDR3 DNA reads as TGCGCCAGCAGCCCCGCTCAGGGAAATGAGCAGTTCTTC. Amino acids: CASSPAQGNEQFF. The chain is built from TRBV4-3 and TRBJ2-1; a possible D gene is TRBD1 (5 bases). The ends were cut back, 4 bases at V and 7 bases at J, with 11 bases in the middle. This CDR3 contains 13 residues. Germline V gene lookup returns CDR1 LGHNA and CDR2 YSLEER.

As to this clonotype: A clone one base away is much larger, so this may be a read error. The rearrangement uses TRBV3-1 and TRBJ2-7; D might be TRBD1 (5 bases). The CDR3 is 13 amino acids. In germline, CDR1 is LGHDT, CDR2 YNNKEL (reference sequence). CDR3 region: CTSSQDDRHEQYF. DNA of the CDR3: TGTACCAGCAGCCAAGATGACAGACACGAGCAGTACTTC.

This clonotype was seen more than once but under ten times. This chain joins TRBV11-2 and TRBJ1-3; unclear D gene. Germline V gene data show CDR1 as SGHAT and CDR2 as FQNNGV. The CDR3 totals 15 residues. Between the trimmed V and J ends, which lost 5 bases and 1 base, there was a span of 12 bases. The CDR3 DNA reads as TGTGCCAGCAGCCTCGAGACGGTTTCTGGAAACACCATATATTTT. Its translation is CASSLETVSGNTIYF.

This sequence joins TRBV20-1 and TRBJ2-7, with D perhaps TRBD1 or TRBD2 (5 bases each). The CDR3 runs 13 residues. Germline CDR1 DFQATT, CDR2 SNEGSKA (reference sequence). Between the trimmed V and J ends, which lost 4 bases and 3 bases, there was a span of 13 bases. The CDR3 loop is CSATSGTGYEQYF. CDR3 in DNA: TGCAGTGCTACATCCGGGACGGGCTACGAGCAGTACTTC.